Below are 23 T cell receptor beta chains sequenced from a single sample in a study of blood T cell repertoires in COVID-19. The data were produced by immunoSEQ multiplex PCR, yet TCRdb's version contains in-frame clones alone and is incomplete. The repertoire holds some 75,000 clones, with approximately 86% as singletons. The sample comprised peripheral blood. The receptors derive from an elderly man with COVID-19, enrolled during active disease.

The rearrangement links TRBV5-1 to TRBJ1-1, with D possibly matching TRBD1 (6 bases). Germline assignment: CDR1 SGHRS and CDR2 YFSETQ. This CDR3 has 19 amino acids. Trimming stripped 4 bases from V and 0 bases from J, with 25 bases between. The CDR3 protein is CASSPGQVSVRDMNTEAFF. The DNA of the CDR3 is TGCGCCAGCAGCCCGGGACAAGTTTCCGTTAGGGACATGAACACTGAAGCTTTCTTT. The full variable domain, with the rest looked up from reference TRBV5-1 and TRBJ1-1, is KAGVTQTPRYLIKTRGQQVTLSCSPISGHRSVSWYQQTPGQGLQFLFEYFSETQRNKGNFPGRFSGRQFSNSRSEMNVSTLELGDSALYLCASSPGQVSVRDMNTEAFFGQGTRLTVV.

The chain couples TRBV12-3 or TRBV12-4 to TRBJ1-2, with D uncertain. V lost 1 base, J lost 7 bases, and 7 bases lay in between. The CDR3 is 12 residues long. The CDR3 DNA is TGTGCCAGCAGTTTAGGGGCTTCTGGCTACACCTTC. Protein sequence: CASSLGASGYTF.

The rearrangement uses TRBV6-5 and TRBJ1-1; 7 bases agree with TRBD1. V lost 7 bases and J lost 4; bases outside the gene matches: 9. Per germline, CDR1 MNHEY and CDR2 SVGAGI. This CDR3 is built from 14 residues. CDR3 nucleotides: TGTGCCAGCACCCAGACAGGGTGGAGCACTGAAGCTTTCTTT. Translation: CASTQTGWSTEAFF.

This clone was observed a handful of times. The chain uses TRBV12-3 or TRBV12-4 and TRBJ1-1; D is undetermined. There are 13 residues in the CDR3. Trimming took 6 bases from V and 5 from J, leaving 13 bases between them. The CDR3 loop reads CASSSVRGTEAFF. CDR3 nucleotide sequence: TGTGCCAGCAGCTCCGTCCGAGGGACTGAAGCTTTCTTT.

J is TRBJ1-3 and V is TRBV28; D is uncertain. V was cut by 4 bases and J by 4 bases, with 20 bases left in between. Germline V lookup: CDR1 MDHEN, CDR2 SYDVKM. This CDR3 has 17 residues. Here the CDR3 DNA reads TGTGCCAGCAGTTCTCCAGGACTTTCCCGGTCCGGAAACACCATATATTTT. Amino acid sequence: CASSSPGLSRSGNTIYF.

The rearrangement uses TRBV19 and TRBJ1-2; D remains unclear. Trimming removed 6 bases at V and 7 bases at J, with 6 bases between. Looked up from germline, CDR1 is LNHDA and CDR2 is SQIVND (reference sequence). This CDR3 is built from 10 residues. CDR3 sequence reads: CASRAGGYTF. For the CDR3, the DNA is TGTGCCAGTAGGGCAGGTGGCTACACCTTC.

The chain links TRBV28 to TRBJ1-1, with 7 bases identical to TRBD1. The CDR3 is 14 residues long. Germline CDR1 and CDR2: MDHEN and SYDVKM. The trim removed 5 bases at V and 4 bases at J, leaving 7 bases unmatched. CDR3 nucleotides: TGTGCCAGCAGTACCCGACAGGGAGTCACTGAAGCTTTCTTT. It specifies CASSTRQGVTEAFF.

The count of this clone is one. The chain joins TRBV19 to TRBJ1-1; no clear D. Trimming took off 5 bases at V and 0 bases at J, with 13 bases between the two ends. Germline V gene lookup returns CDR1 LNHDA and CDR2 SQIVND (reference sequence). This CDR3 comprises 15 residues. The DNA for the CDR3 is TGTGCCAGTAGTCGAGAGGGATACATGAACACTGAAGCTTTCTTT. This gives the protein CASSREGYMNTEAFF.

This clone is a singleton in its sample. The V call is TRBV27, the J call TRBJ2-7; TRBD1 is a possible D gene (6 bases). CDR3 length: 16 amino acids. Looked up from germline, CDR1 is MNHEY and CDR2 is SMNVEV (reference sequence). V lost 2 bases and J 1 base, leaving 15 bases between the germline ends. CDR3 in DNA: TGTGCCAGCAGTTTACCGCCGGACAGTGGGTCCTACGAGCAGTACTTC. As protein: CASSLPPDSGSYEQYF.

This chain joins TRBV11-2 and TRBJ2-5; possible D gene TRBD1, 5 bases. The CDR3 runs to 13 residues. Trimming removed 6 bases at V and 2 bases at J, with 10 bases between. Germline-derived CDR1 and CDR2 are SGHAT and FQNNGV. The CDR3 loop reads CASRTEYQETQYF. In DNA, the CDR3 is TGTGCCAGCAGGACAGAGTATCAAGAGACCCAGTACTTC.

The CDR3 DNA reads TGTGCCAGTGGGACAGGGATGGAAGAAAAACTGTTTTTT. Translation: CASGTGMEEKLFF. The chain uses TRBV19 and TRBJ1-4; 9 positions agree with TRBD1. The CDR3 length is 13 residues. Germline lookup yields CDR1 LNHDA and CDR2 SQIVND (reference sequence). V lost 8 bases to trimming and J lost 8 bases; unmatched junction nucleotides: 6.

The rearrangement joins TRBV19 to TRBJ1-5; the match to TRBD1 covers 7 bases. The CDR3 is 15 amino acids. The V gene's germline CDR1 is LNHDA and CDR2 SQIVND (reference sequence). V lost 5 bases and J lost 6; bases outside the gene matches: 10. As DNA, the CDR3 is TGTGCCAGTAGTCCGCGACAGGGCGAGGTTCAGCCCCAGCATTTT. Its translation is CASSPRQGEVQPQHF.

The CDR3 region has the DNA TGTGCCAGCAGTCTCTGGACTAGCGGGAACACAGATACGCAGTATTTT. Protein product: CASSLWTSGNTDTQYF. The V call is TRBV6-4, the J call TRBJ2-3; TRBD2 matches at 12 bases. The ends lost 5 bases at V and 2 bases at J; junction bases unmatched: 5. This CDR3 spans 16 amino acids. Germline CDR1 MRHNA, CDR2 SNTAGT.

The chain carries TRBV6-5 and TRBJ1-1; a weak D match, TRBD1 (6 bases). The CDR3 has 14 residues. Germline V gene lookup returns CDR1 MNHEY and CDR2 SVGAGI. The germline V and J ends were trimmed by 2 bases and 5 bases, with 12 bases remaining between them. CDR3 sequence reads: CASSYQTGRTEAFF. The CDR3 nucleotides are TGTGCCAGCAGTTACCAGACAGGACGAACTGAAGCTTTCTTT.

The chain is built from TRBV5-1 and TRBJ2-7; D possibly corresponds to TRBD1 (5 bases). V gave up 6 bases and J gave up 2 bases, with 15 bases separating them. From germline, CDR1 is SGHRS and CDR2 YFSETQ. The CDR3 covers 14 residues. Here the CDR3 reads CASTPGPQPYEQYF. CDR3 sequence (DNA): TGCGCCAGCACCCCAGGGCCCCAACCCTACGAGCAGTACTTC.

The chain is built from TRBV10-3 and TRBJ2-3, with 8 bases that match TRBD2. Trimming cost V 3 bases and J 1 base; bases outside gene matches: 6. The CDR3 is made up of 16 amino acids. Germline lookup yields CDR1 ENHRY and CDR2 SYGVKD. DNA of the CDR3: TGTGCCATCAGTGAAGGAGGGCGGGGGGGCACAGATACGCAGTATTTT. Translation: CAISEGGRGGTDTQYF.

This sequence joins TRBV24-1 and TRBJ2-3; 7 positions match TRBD1. This CDR3 is built from 15 residues. V dropped 7 bases and J dropped 2; count of bases not matched to a gene: 8. The germline gives CDR1 KGHDR, CDR2 SFDVKD. CDR3 nucleotides: TGTGCCACCAGCCCCCGGGACAGACTCACAGATACGCAGTATTTT. It yields the protein CATSPRDRLTDTQYF.

V is TRBV28 and J is TRBJ2-1; D call uncertain. Trimming removed 8 bases at V and 5 bases at J, with 7 bases between. Germline values: CDR1 MDHEN, CDR2 SYDVKM. The CDR3 length is 11 residues. In DNA form, the CDR3 reads TGTGCCAGCCTGGGCGACAATGAGCAGTTCTTC. Translation: CASLGDNEQFF.

This chain uses TRBV19 with TRBJ2-1; TRBD1 might be the D (5 bases). Germline V lookup: CDR1 LNHDA, CDR2 SQIVND (reference sequence). Trimming removed 7 bases from V and 3 bases from J, with 16 bases in between. This CDR3 has 15 amino acids. CDR3 protein: CASTAGFARYNEQFF. The CDR3 region has the DNA TGTGCCAGTACAGCAGGGTTCGCACGCTACAATGAGCAGTTCTTC.

The genes are TRBV18 and TRBJ1-3; 10 bases map to TRBD1. The germline V gene encodes CDR1 KGHSH and CDR2 LQKENI. The trim removed 4 bases at V and 3 bases at J, leaving 3 bases unmatched. This CDR3 has 15 amino acids. This CDR3 is CASSLDRGLGNTIYF. The CDR3 DNA is TGTGCCAGCTCACTCGACAGGGGGCTTGGAAACACCATATATTTT.

The chain is built from TRBV5-1 and TRBJ2-7, with TRBD1 identical over 7 bases. CDR3 length equals 14 residues. The ends lost 1 base at V and 4 bases at J; junction bases unmatched: 5. Germline V gene sequence: CDR1 SGHRS, CDR2 YFSETQ. The CDR3, as DNA: TGCGCCAGCAGCTTGTTAGGGGGCGCGTACGAGCAGTACTTC. This sequence encodes CASSLLGGAYEQYF. The full variable domain, rest sourced from reference TRBV5-1 and TRBJ2-7, is KAGVTQTPRYLIKTRGQQVTLSCSPISGHRSVSWYQQTPGQGLQFLFEYFSETQRNKGNFPGRFSGRQFSNSRSEMNVSTLELGDSALYLCASSLLGGAYEQYFGPGTRLTVT.

In DNA, the CDR3 is TGTGCCAGCAGCTTAACAGCCGCGAGCAATCAGCCCCAGCATTTT. Amino acids: CASSLTAASNQPQHF. This chain uses TRBV7-8 with TRBJ1-5; D unresolved. V lost 2 bases, J lost 1 base, and 9 bases lay in between. Germline values: CDR1 SGHVS, CDR2 FQNEAQ. The CDR3 runs 15 residues.

V is TRBV7-9 and J is TRBJ2-7; a weak D match, TRBD1 (6 bases). The V gene's germline CDR1 is SEHNR and CDR2 FQNEAQ (reference sequence). Deletions cut 2 bases from V and 5 bases from J, with 13 bases between. The CDR3 is 14 residues long. The CDR3 loop is CASSLTGKGNEQYF. CDR3 DNA: TGTGCCAGCAGCTTAACAGGGAAGGGGAACGAGCAGTACTTC.